The rows below give T cell receptor beta chains drawn from one sample of a study of blood T cell repertoires in COVID-19. The data were produced by immunoSEQ multiplex PCR, yet TCRdb's version contains in-frame clones alone and is incomplete. Altogether a few hundred thousand clones are present, approximately 90% being singletons, with the ten largest covering 6.3%. The sequenced sample consisted of peripheral blood. The receptors here all came from a woman in her fifties or sixties with COVID-19, enrolled during active disease. Each CDR3 is given with its conserved first and last residue. Each record gives: J gene, V gene, clone size, D gene, CDR3 DNA, CDR3 protein. A D gene is named only where the DNA matches it firmly. Some rows have no size entry. The others give once, few or many, or a class for an expanded clone.

>TRBJ1-4|TRBV2|.|TRBD1
TGTGCCTGTCCCCGAACAGGGGTCTTCGATAATGAAAAACTGTTTTTT
CACPRTGVFDNEKLFF
>TRBJ1-5|TRBV30|.|.
TGTGCCTGGAGCGGCGGAGACGGTCAGCCCCAGCATTTT
CAWSGGDGQPQHF
>TRBJ2-2|TRBV6-2/TRBV6-3|.|.
TGTGCCAGCAGTTACCATCCAGCGCGGGTCGCCACCGGGGAGCTGTTTTTT
CASSYHPARVATGELFF
>TRBJ2-1|TRBV3-1/TRBV3-2|.|TRBD2
TGTGCCAGCAGACCCGGGACTAGCGTCTACAATGAGCAGTTCTTC
CASRPGTSVYNEQFF
>TRBJ1-5|TRBV11-3|.|.
TGTGCCAGCAGCTTAGGTGGGGAGACCAATCAGCCCCAGCATTTT
CASSLGGETNQPQHF
>TRBJ1-1|TRBV5-1|once|TRBD1
TGCGCCAGCAGCATAGACAGGGTGGGCACTGAAGCTTTCTTT
CASSIDRVGTEAFF
>TRBJ1-2|TRBV5-1|.|TRBD1
TGCGCCAGCGGACCTGACAGGGCAGGGGGCTACACCTTC
CASGPDRAGGYTF
>TRBJ2-3|TRBV5-1|.|.
TGCGCCAGCAGCTCCAGTCCCCCAAACACAGATACGCAGTATTTT
CASSSSPPNTDTQYF
>TRBJ1-6|TRBV30|.|.
TGTGCCTGGAGTGTACGGAGGCCAACTGGGAATTCACCCCTCCACTTT
CAWSVRRPTGNSPLHF
>TRBJ2-7|TRBV5-5|once|.
TGTGCCAGCAGCGCGGGGTTGTACGAGCAGTACTTC
CASSAGLYEQYF
>TRBJ2-7|TRBV6-2/TRBV6-3|.|TRBD1
TGTGCCAGCAGTAAGACCGGGACAGGGATCTACGAGCAGTACTTC
CASSKTGTGIYEQYF
>TRBJ2-7|TRBV6-1|few|.
TGTGCCAGCAGTGAAGGGTTGGACTCCTCCTACGAGCAGTACTTC
CASSEGLDSSYEQYF
>TRBJ1-2|TRBV19|few|.
TGTGCCAGTAGGGCAACAGGTTCCCTCGATGGCTACACCTTC
CASRATGSLDGYTF
>TRBJ1-6|TRBV7-9|.|.
TGTGCCAGCAGCTTAAGTCGTGGTCAGTTAAATTCACCCCTCCACTTT
CASSLSRGQLNSPLHF
>TRBJ2-3|TRBV6-2/TRBV6-3|.|.
TGTGCCAGCAGTGGTAGACAGAAGAGCACAGATACGCAGTATTTT
CASSGRQKSTDTQYF
>TRBJ2-7|TRBV10-3|.|.
TGTGCCATCAGCGACAGGTACGAGCAGTACTTC
CAISDRYEQYF
>TRBJ2-2|TRBV9|.|.
TGTGCCAGCAGCGTAGACGGGAACACCGGGGAGCTGTTTTTT
CASSVDGNTGELFF
>TRBJ2-5|TRBV12-5|.|.
TGTGCTAGTGGTTTGAGACAGATCCAAGAGACCCAGTACTTC
CASGLRQIQETQYF
>TRBJ1-1|TRBV19|.|TRBD1
TGTGCCAGTAATTCAACAGGGGAGTGGACGAACACTGAAGCTTTCTTT
CASNSTGEWTNTEAFF
>TRBJ2-7|TRBV6-2/TRBV6-3|.|.
TGTGCCAGCAGTTACTCGAATATTTGGCAGGGGCGCTACCACGAGCAGTACTTC
CASSYSNIWQGRYHEQYF
>TRBJ2-1|TRBV5-1|.|.
TGCGCCAGCAGCCCGGGAGACAGCTACAATGAGCAGTTCTTC
CASSPGDSYNEQFF
>TRBJ1-2|TRBV4-1|.|TRBD1
TGCGCCAGCAGCCAGGGGGACAGTAACTATGGCTACACCTTC
CASSQGDSNYGYTF
>TRBJ2-7|TRBV5-1|.|TRBD2
TGCGCCAGCAGCTTGGGGGGCGGGAGTCCTAATACCTACGAGCAGTACTTC
CASSLGGGSPNTYEQYF
>TRBJ2-3|TRBV5-4|.|.
TGTGCCAGCAGCTCGAGCACAGATACGCAGTATTTT
CASSSSTDTQYF
>TRBJ1-6|TRBV27|.|TRBD1
TGTGCCAGCAGTACATACGGCAGGGGGTTGGGATATGGTCCCCTCCACTTT
CASSTYGRGLGYGPLHF
>TRBJ1-6|TRBV3-1/TRBV3-2|once|.
TGTGCCAGCAGCTCCCCGGGGATCGAAGGGCTATCTTCACCCCTCCACTTT
CASSSPGIEGLSSPLHF
>TRBJ2-5|TRBV14|.|TRBD2
TGTGCCAGCAGCCAAGGATTGCTAGCGGGAAAGGGAGAGACCCAGTACTTC
CASSQGLLAGKGETQYF
>TRBJ1-2|TRBV7-2|few|.
TGTGCCAGCAGCTTGGGGGCAGGGGTTACGGGCTACACCTTC
CASSLGAGVTGYTF
>TRBJ1-1|TRBV5-4|.|TRBD1
TGTGCCAGCAGCCCGACAGGGGGTATGAACACTGAAGCTTTCTTT
CASSPTGGMNTEAFF
>TRBJ2-7|TRBV14|.|.
TGTGCCAGCAGCCAACGGGAACTATACGAGCAGTACTTC
CASSQRELYEQYF
>TRBJ1-1|TRBV10-2|.|.
TGCGCCAGCACGAGACAGGCGAACACTGAAGCTTTCTTT
CASTRQANTEAFF
>TRBJ1-5|TRBV18|.|TRBD1
TGTGCCAGCTCATCGGACAGGGTGAGCAATCAGCCCCAGCATTTT
CASSSDRVSNQPQHF
>TRBJ1-2|TRBV6-5|.|TRBD1
TGTGCCAGGAGACCCTCAGGGGGCGGTGGCTACACCTTC
CARRPSGGGGYTF
>TRBJ2-3|TRBV5-6|.|.
TGTGCCAGCAGCTCTACAGGGCGTCCGACAGATACGCAGTATTTT
CASSSTGRPTDTQYF
>TRBJ1-2|TRBV5-4|.|.
TGTGCCAGCAGCTTAATTGAGCAACGGTTACGCTACACCTTC
CASSLIEQRLRYTF
>TRBJ2-7|TRBV18|.|TRBD2
TGTGCCAGCTCACCACAGGGACTAGCGGGAGGGCCCCACGAGCAGTACTTC
CASSPQGLAGGPHEQYF
>TRBJ2-3|TRBV20-1|.|TRBD2
TGCAGTGCTAGTTCACTAGCGGGAGTTACAGATACGCAGTATTTT
CSASSLAGVTDTQYF
>TRBJ1-1|TRBV11-2|.|.
TGTGCCAGCAGCTTCCCCATGAACACTGAAGCTTTCTTT
CASSFPMNTEAFF
>TRBJ2-3|TRBV10-2|.|.
TGCGCCAGCAGTGAGTCGGGGAGGCGGGGTACGCAGTATTTT
CASSESGRRGTQYF
>TRBJ1-2|TRBV18|.|.
TGTGCCAGCTCGGCCGGAGGGGGGGCCTATGGCTACACCTTC
CASSAGGGAYGYTF
>TRBJ2-7|TRBV6-5|.|.
TGTGCCAGCACCACCAAGGCTCCGGGCGAGCAGTACTTC
CASTTKAPGEQYF
>TRBJ2-1|TRBV12-5|.|.
TGTGCTAGTGGTTTGTTACGCTCGGGAGTAGAGCAGTTCTTC
CASGLLRSGVEQFF
>TRBJ1-5|TRBV7-8|.|TRBD1
TGTGCCAGCAGCTTGCCCTGGGGACAGGCGGAGGGTTGGCCCCAGCATTTT
CASSLPWGQAEGWPQHF
>TRBJ1-1|TRBV6-2/TRBV6-3|.|.
TGTGCCAGCAGTTACCCGCGTTCGGGGGGCCTGGGCACTGAAGCTTTCTTT
CASSYPRSGGLGTEAFF
>TRBJ2-5|TRBV27|.|TRBD1
TGTGCCACCAAACAAAGGAACAGGGGGCAACGATTGCAAGAGACCCAGTACTTC
CATKQRNRGQRLQETQYF
>TRBJ2-3|TRBV30|.|TRBD2
TGTGCCTGGAGTCCGCTAGGGACTATAGCGGGTCTCACAGATACGCAGTATTTT
CAWSPLGTIAGLTDTQYF